This passage covers 17 T cell receptor beta chains from one sample sequenced in a study of cytomegalovirus exposure and HLA in healthy donors. PCR involved 60 Vbeta and 13 Jbeta primers. The table came from immunoSEQ multiplex PCR; TCRdb's copy has only in-frame clones and leaves some out. The sample has 200,000 to 250,000 clones, about 80% seen once. Sequencing used PBMCs. These receptors all come from a woman aged 40 to 50 in good health and CMV-seronegative.

The genes are TRBV4-2 and TRBJ2-1, with TRBD2 matching over 8 bases. Per the germline V gene, CDR1 is LGHNA and CDR2 is YNFKEQ. The CDR3 covers 16 residues. The V segment lost 0 bases and the J segment 3 bases; nucleotides outside the gene matches: 4. Here the CDR3 reads CASSQDRGGLYNEQFF. The CDR3 bases are TGTGCCAGCAGCCAAGATCGCGGGGGGCTCTACAATGAGCAGTTCTTC.

The V and J genes are TRBV10-3 and TRBJ2-7; D ambiguous. Trimming pared 6 bases from V and 5 bases from J, leaving 11 bases between. The CDR3 runs 12 residues. The germline V gene has CDR1 ENHRY and CDR2 SYGVKD. The CDR3 is CAISANGDEQYF. As DNA, the CDR3 is TGTGCCATCAGCGCAAACGGAGACGAGCAGTACTTC.

The chain combines TRBV27 with TRBJ2-7; 10 bases align to TRBD1. In germline, CDR1 is MNHEY, CDR2 SMNVEV (reference sequence). The CDR3 runs to 15 residues. The J segment lost 2 bases and the V segment lost 2 bases, leaving 3 bases of the junction unmatched. The CDR3 nucleotides read TGTGCCAGCAGTTTACTAGGACAGGGGGCCTACGAGCAGTACTTC. The encoded protein is CASSLLGQGAYEQYF.

V is TRBV7-2 and J is TRBJ1-1; D possibly corresponds to TRBD1 (6 bases). There are 14 residues in the CDR3. Germline V gene data show CDR1 as SGHTA and CDR2 as FQGNSA. Trimming took off 2 bases at V and 3 bases at J, with 10 bases between the two ends. CDR3 region: CASSLQGMDTEAFF. CDR3 in DNA: TGTGCCAGCAGCTTACAGGGGATGGACACTGAAGCTTTCTTT.

The chain employs TRBV18 and TRBJ2-7, with TRBD1 matching over 7 bases. CDR3 length: 14 residues. Germline V gene sequence: CDR1 KGHSH, CDR2 LQKENI. Unmatched junction bases numbered 3, after V lost 3 bases and J lost 1 base. As DNA, the CDR3 is TGTGCCAGCTCACCCCAGGACAGGTCCTACGAGCAGTACTTC. Translated: CASSPQDRSYEQYF.

The V call is TRBV9, the J call TRBJ1-2; no clear D gene. This CDR3 region has 14 residues. Germline CDR1 SGDLS, CDR2 YYNGEE. Trimming stripped 1 base from V and 5 bases from J, with 12 bases between. The CDR3: CASSVRDIGYGYTF. In DNA, the CDR3 is TGTGCCAGCAGCGTACGAGACATTGGATATGGCTACACCTTC.

The chain has TRBV11-3 and TRBJ2-5; D not resolved. Germline lookup yields CDR1 SGHNT and CDR2 YENEEA. The V and J ends lost 3 bases and 5 bases respectively, with 10 bases between them. The CDR3 consists of 13 residues. The CDR3 coding sequence is TGTGCCAGCAGCTTCGACTCTGAGGAGACCCAGTACTTC. Protein: CASSFDSEETQYF.

The J gene is TRBJ2-1, the V gene TRBV7-8, with TRBD2 identical over 11 bases. With V trimmed by 5 bases and J by 9 bases, 6 bases remained unmatched. CDR1 is SGHVS, CDR2 FQNEAQ, per germline. The CDR3 sequence is 14 residues long. CDR3 loop: CASSRLAGWVEQFF. In nucleotides, the CDR3 is TGTGCCAGCAGCCGACTAGCGGGGTGGGTTGAGCAGTTCTTC.

This clone was seen only a few times. This sequence joins TRBV5-1 and TRBJ2-3; the D is unclear. In germline, CDR1 is SGHRS, CDR2 YFSETQ. The V end lost 0 bases, the J end lost 0 bases, and 11 bases lay between the germline ends. This CDR3 has 16 amino acids. CDR3: CASSLGTASSTDTQYF. In nucleotides, the CDR3 is TGCGCCAGCAGCTTGGGTACAGCCTCGAGCACAGATACGCAGTATTTT.

The chain carries TRBV4-1 and TRBJ2-5; D is perhaps TRBD1 (6 bases). Germline CDR1 MGHRA, CDR2 YSYEKL. The V end lost 0 bases, the J end lost 1 base, and 9 bases lay between the germline ends. The CDR3 consists of 15 residues. CDR3 sequence reads: CASSQEADSQETQYF. Written as DNA, the CDR3 is TGCGCCAGCAGCCAAGAGGCGGACAGCCAAGAGACCCAGTACTTC.

Here the CDR3 reads CASSFTPLAGGKYF. In DNA form, the CDR3 reads TGTGCCAGCAGCTTTACACCACTAGCGGGGGGGAAGTATTTT. The chain is built from TRBV9 and TRBJ2-3; 13 nucleotides match TRBD2. The trim removed 4 bases at V and 13 bases at J, leaving 9 bases unmatched. Germline V gene data show CDR1 as SGDLS and CDR2 as YYNGEE. The CDR3 spans 14 residues.

This chain links TRBV7-3 with TRBJ2-5; weak D call: TRBD2 (5 bases). Germline CDR1 and CDR2: SGHTA and FQGTGA. V shed 8 bases and J shed 1 base, with 11 bases lying between them. CDR3 size: 13 residues. This chain's CDR3 is CASAPGSQETQYF. For the CDR3, the DNA is TGTGCCAGCGCCCCGGGAAGCCAAGAGACCCAGTACTTC.

V gene TRBV15 combines with J gene TRBJ1-1; D is unclear. V lost 0 bases and J lost 5, with 10 bases in between. The length of the CDR3 is 14 residues. Germline CDR1 and CDR2: LNHNV and YYDKDF (reference sequence). CDR3 in amino acids: CATSRDRSRTEAFF. The DNA for the CDR3 is TGTGCCACCAGCAGAGATAGGTCGAGGACTGAAGCTTTCTTT.

V is TRBV13 and J is TRBJ2-5; 12 bases are shared with TRBD2. Germline assignment: CDR1 PRHDT and CDR2 FYEKMQ (reference sequence). The V and J ends lost 2 bases and 3 bases, in that order; junction bases with no gene match: 1. The CDR3 sequence is 15 residues long. In nucleotides, the CDR3 is TGTGCCAGCAGCTTACTAGCGGGGGGGAAAGAGACCCAGTACTTC. It specifies CASSLLAGGKETQYF. Drawing the rest from reference TRBV13 and TRBJ2-5, the complete variable domain is AAGVIQSPRHLIKEKRETATLKCYPIPRHDTVYWYQQGPGQDPQFLISFYEKMQSDKGSIPDRFSAQQFSDYHSELNMSSLELGDSALYFCASSLLAGGKETQYFGPGTRLLVL.

The V call is TRBV9, the J call TRBJ2-7, with D tentatively TRBD1 (6 bases). The germline CDR1 and CDR2 sequences are SGDLS and YYNGEE. Trimming took 0 bases from V and 3 from J, leaving 7 bases between them. The CDR3 loop spans 13 amino acids. CDR3 residues: CASSVEDSYEQYF. CDR3 coding DNA: TGTGCCAGCAGCGTAGAGGACAGCTACGAGCAGTACTTC.

The rearrangement joins TRBV7-8 to TRBJ1-5; 10 nucleotides match TRBD1. The CDR3 loop spans 14 amino acids. V shed 4 bases and J 7 bases; nucleotides not matched to a gene: 4. The germline V gene encodes CDR1 SGHVS and CDR2 FQNEAQ. CDR3 nucleotides: TGTGCCAGCAGCTCGGACAGGGGGTTCCAGCCCCAGCATTTT. This sequence encodes CASSSDRGFQPQHF.

This rearrangement joins TRBV10-2 to TRBJ1-2; 10 nucleotides agree with TRBD1. The J segment lost 2 bases and the V segment lost 10 bases, leaving 10 bases of the junction unmatched. The germline gives CDR1 WSHSY, CDR2 SAAADI. This CDR3 is 15 amino acids long. This CDR3 reads CANRGTGDENYGYTF. The CDR3 DNA reads TGCGCCAACAGAGGGACAGGGGACGAAAACTATGGCTACACCTTC.